These 7 T cell receptor beta chains came from one sample sequenced in a study of beta chain features in type 1 diabetes. For these TCRs, the target antigens are not known. Study-level results: Moderate but significant shortening of TCRB CDR3s was recorded in all four CD4+ subsets from Type 1 diabetes patients.

The authors reverse transcribed all of the isolated RNA, so sequencing captured expressed TCRB transcripts. TCRdb keeps only in-frame clones here, not all; method: immunoSEQ multiplex PCR. Altogether 160,000 or so clones are present, 8.5% to 10% being singletons, with the ten largest covering roughly 0.72%. Sequenced sample: central memory CD4+ T cells from blood. All receptors derive from a woman under 40 with type 1 diabetes.

The V gene is TRBV28, the J gene TRBJ2-7; tentatively, D is TRBD1 (6 bases). The CDR3 contains 14 residues. In germline, CDR1 is MDHEN, CDR2 SYDVKM. V lost 6 bases and J 3 bases, leaving 15 bases between the germline ends. CDR3 sequence (DNA): TGTGCCAGCAGCCCCGCAGGGGCCCACTACGAGCAGTACTTC. It specifies CASSPAGAHYEQYF.

The V call is TRBV19, the J call TRBJ1-4; D remains ambiguous. The germline CDR1 and CDR2 sequences are LNHDA and SQIVND (reference sequence). With 3 bases removed from V and 8 bases from J, the gap between germline ends came to 13 bases. This CDR3 has 14 amino acids. This CDR3 is CASSMTAGVEKLFF. CDR3 DNA: TGTGCCAGTAGTATGACCGCAGGTGTGGAAAAACTGTTTTTT.

This clone has only a few counts. The chain recombines TRBV2 with TRBJ1-5, with 8 bases that match TRBD1. Germline V gene data show CDR1 as SNHLY and CDR2 as FYNNEI. Unmatched junction bases numbered 6, after V lost 4 bases and J lost 7 bases. CDR3 length equals 14 residues. CDR3 loop: CASSAQDRAQPQHF. The CDR3 nucleotides are TGTGCCAGCAGTGCCCAGGACAGGGCGCAGCCCCAGCATTTT.

Only a few counts were recorded for this clone. This chain links TRBV11-2 with TRBJ2-1; 7 nucleotides align to TRBD2. Germline CDR1 and CDR2: SGHAT and FQNNGV. The V gene end was trimmed by 5 bases and the J gene end by 3 bases; junction bases not matched to a gene: 4. This CDR3 region has 14 residues. CDR3 in DNA: TGTGCCAGCAGCCGCGGGAGTTACTACAATGAGCAGTTCTTC. The encoded protein is CASSRGSYYNEQFF.

This clone has a count of ten or more. This chain links TRBV7-9 with TRBJ1-1; D may be TRBD1 (6 bases). Germline CDR1 and CDR2: SEHNR and FQNEAQ (reference sequence). The CDR3 contains 13 residues. Between the trimmed V and J ends, which lost 6 bases and 5 bases, there was a span of 13 bases. CDR3 region: CASSHEGGTEAFF. CDR3 bases: TGTGCCAGCAGTCACGAGGGGGGGACTGAAGCTTTCTTT.

This clone occurred a few times. V is TRBV5-1 and J is TRBJ2-1; 11 bases line up with TRBD2. Germline loops: CDR1 SGHRS, CDR2 YFSETQ. The CDR3 covers 19 residues. V was pared by 0 bases and J by 7 bases, with 15 bases of the junction left unmatched. This CDR3 reads CASSLESRVAGGPSNEQFF. The CDR3 DNA reads as TGCGCCAGCAGCTTGGAGAGTAGAGTAGCGGGAGGGCCCTCGAATGAGCAGTTCTTC.

The chain joins TRBV28 to TRBJ1-2; 12 positions agree with TRBD1. Looked up from germline, CDR1 is MDHEN and CDR2 is SYDVKM. V was pared by 5 bases and J by 6 bases, with 7 bases of the junction left unmatched. The CDR3 has 15 amino acids. DNA of the CDR3: TGTGCCAGCAGTCGGCCGGGACAGGGGGCGGATGGCTACACCTTC. This encodes CASSRPGQGADGYTF.